This TCR beta chain was retrieved from a study of prognosis after radiotherapy for stage I lung cancer. Study in general: Enrolled patients comprised some 15 with newly diagnosed primary stage I lung tumors and a few with oligometastatic NSCLC after surgical resection of the primary tumor. Tumor types were squamous cell carcinoma in 7 or 8 patients, adenocarcinoma in roughly twelve.

With regard to this clonotype: This probably arose from a read error, given a far larger clone one base away.

Two-round multiplex PCR on genomic DNA was the method by which TCR beta CDR3 was amplified. First-round PCR employed TRBV- and TRBJ-specific primers for each gene. One entry per CDR3 protein results from TCRdb running MiXCR on the multiplex PCR reads. The sample lists about 31,000 distinct CDR3 sequences, around 43% seen once, with 15% in the top ten. With 4 bases removed from V and 4 bases from J, the gap between germline ends came to 8 bases. Germline V gene sequence: CDR1 MNHEY, CDR2 SVGAGI. There are 12 residues in the CDR3. Sequencing used PBMCs, obtained before or after stereotactic body radiation therapy (not recorded which). This TCR was recovered from a donor aged 50 or older with non-small cell lung cancer. V usage is TRBV6-5 and J usage is TRBJ2-7, with D perhaps matching TRBD1 (5 bases). CDR3 region: CASSSQGYEQYF. The DNA for the CDR3 is TGTGCCAGCAGTTCCCAGGGTTACGAGCAGTACTTC.